A selection of T cell receptor beta chains follows, all from one sample in a study of blood T cell repertoires in COVID-19. Produced via immunoSEQ multiplex PCR; TCRdb's table is partial and in-frame only. The data show approximately 400,000 clones, with approximately 88% seen just once and over 10% held by the top ten. The specimen sequenced was peripheral blood. Every receptor here comes from a woman aged 50 to 60 with COVID-19, enrolled during active disease. CDR3s include the opening cysteine and the closing phenylalanine or tryptophan. Each record gives: CDR3 protein, CDR3 DNA, J gene, clone size, D gene, V gene. The D gene is left open where the match is weak. Expanded clones are given a class, and other clones once, few, many or no size at all.

CDR3 protein: CASSVSPGDTQYF
CDR3 DNA: TGTGCCAGCAGCGTAAGTCCCGGAGATACGCAGTATTTT
J gene: TRBJ2-3
clone size: NA
D gene: NA
V gene: TRBV9

CDR3 protein: CSVAEQPNQPQHF
CDR3 DNA: TGCAGCGTTGCTGAACAGCCAAATCAGCCCCAGCATTTT
J gene: TRBJ1-5
clone size: NA
D gene: NA
V gene: TRBV29-1

CDR3 protein: CASSQNSGETQYF
CDR3 DNA: TGTGCCAGCAGCCAAAACAGCGGAGAGACCCAGTACTTC
J gene: TRBJ2-5
clone size: NA
D gene: NA
V gene: TRBV14

CDR3 protein: CASGTSGGTGELFF
CDR3 DNA: TGCGCCAGCGGGACTAGCGGGGGTACCGGGGAGCTGTTTTTT
J gene: TRBJ2-2
clone size: NA
D gene: TRBD2
V gene: TRBV5-1

CDR3 protein: CSASKGANQPQHF
CDR3 DNA: TGCAGTGCTAGTAAGGGGGCAAATCAGCCCCAGCATTTT
J gene: TRBJ1-5
clone size: few
D gene: TRBD1
V gene: TRBV20-1

CDR3 protein: CASSDASGAHQPQHF
CDR3 DNA: TGTGCCAGCAGCGATGCTTCAGGGGCGCACCAGCCCCAGCATTTT
J gene: TRBJ1-5
clone size: NA
D gene: NA
V gene: TRBV6-5

CDR3 protein: CASSISTGDGLVQYF
CDR3 DNA: TGTGCCAGTAGTATTTCTACAGGGGATGGTCTGGTGCAGTACTTC
J gene: TRBJ2-7
clone size: once
D gene: TRBD1
V gene: TRBV19

CDR3 protein: CASSSQGGTDTQYF
CDR3 DNA: TGCGCCAGCAGCTCCCAGGGGGGCACAGATACGCAGTATTTT
J gene: TRBJ2-3
clone size: NA
D gene: TRBD1
V gene: TRBV5-1

CDR3 protein: CASSLSTGQPQHF
CDR3 DNA: TGCGCCAGCAGCTTGTCGACAGGGCAGCCCCAGCATTTT
J gene: TRBJ1-5
clone size: NA
D gene: TRBD1
V gene: TRBV5-1

CDR3 protein: CASSSTYSGGAEEQFF
CDR3 DNA: TGTGCCAGCAGCTCGACGTATAGCGGGGGGGCGGAGGAGCAGTTCTTC
J gene: TRBJ2-1
clone size: NA
D gene: TRBD2
V gene: TRBV7-9

CDR3 protein: CASKPLGQGGYTF
CDR3 DNA: TGTGCCAGCAAACCTCTGGGCCAGGGAGGCTACACCTTC
J gene: TRBJ1-2
clone size: few
D gene: NA
V gene: TRBV6-5

CDR3 protein: CASSEALDSLYFRNYGYTF
CDR3 DNA: TGTGCCAGCAGTGAAGCGCTGGACAGCCTCTACTTCCGGAACTATGGCTACACCTTC
J gene: TRBJ1-2
clone size: NA
D gene: NA
V gene: TRBV6-1

CDR3 protein: CASSETGGGHYF
CDR3 DNA: TGTGCCAGCAGTGAGACAGGGGGCGGTCACTACTTC
J gene: TRBJ2-5
clone size: NA
D gene: TRBD1
V gene: TRBV2

CDR3 protein: CASSPAAGSGNTIYF
CDR3 DNA: TGTGCCAGCTCACCGGCGGCGGGGAGCGGAAACACCATATATTTT
J gene: TRBJ1-3
clone size: once
D gene: NA
V gene: TRBV18

CDR3 protein: CASMVGTSVNEQFF
CDR3 DNA: TGCGCCAGCATGGTAGGGACTAGTGTCAATGAGCAGTTCTTC
J gene: TRBJ2-1
clone size: NA
D gene: TRBD2
V gene: TRBV5-1

CDR3 protein: CSARGSSEAFF
CDR3 DNA: TGCAGTGCCCGCGGTAGCAGTGAAGCTTTCTTT
J gene: TRBJ1-1
clone size: NA
D gene: NA
V gene: TRBV20-1

CDR3 protein: CASSSGTGGTEAFF
CDR3 DNA: TGCGCCAGCAGCTCCGGGACAGGGGGCACTGAAGCTTTCTTT
J gene: TRBJ1-1
clone size: NA
D gene: TRBD1
V gene: TRBV5-1

CDR3 protein: CASSLIDFSNEQFF
CDR3 DNA: TGTGCCAGCAGCCTTATCGACTTCTCTAATGAGCAGTTCTTC
J gene: TRBJ2-1
clone size: NA
D gene: NA
V gene: TRBV9

CDR3 protein: CASSLSGAGGYTF
CDR3 DNA: TGTGCCAGCAGTTTATCGGGGGCGGGTGGCTACACCTTC
J gene: TRBJ1-2
clone size: NA
D gene: NA
V gene: TRBV27

CDR3 protein: CASSRWGTGLYEQYF
CDR3 DNA: TGTGCCAGCAGCAGGTGGGGGACAGGGCTCTACGAGCAGTACTTC
J gene: TRBJ2-7
clone size: NA
D gene: TRBD1
V gene: TRBV5-4

CDR3 protein: CASSLTITKQYF
CDR3 DNA: TGTGCCAGCAGTTTGACAATTACGAAGCAGTACTTC
J gene: TRBJ2-7
clone size: NA
D gene: NA
V gene: TRBV12-3/TRBV12-4

CDR3 protein: CASSFGTSGRGDTQYF
CDR3 DNA: TGTGCCAGCAGCTTCGGGACTAGCGGTCGCGGCGATACGCAGTATTTT
J gene: TRBJ2-3
clone size: NA
D gene: TRBD2
V gene: TRBV7-3

CDR3 protein: CASSIDPAGHQPQHF
CDR3 DNA: TGTGCCAGTAGTATAGATCCGGCAGGGCATCAGCCCCAGCATTTT
J gene: TRBJ1-5
clone size: NA
D gene: NA
V gene: TRBV19

CDR3 protein: CASSWTGVSYEQYF
CDR3 DNA: TGTGCCAGCAGTTGGACAGGGGTCTCCTACGAGCAGTACTTC
J gene: TRBJ2-7
clone size: once
D gene: TRBD1
V gene: TRBV27

CDR3 protein: CAWRGTSGASSTDTQYF
CDR3 DNA: TGTGCCTGGCGGGGGACTAGCGGGGCTTCTAGCACAGATACGCAGTATTTT
J gene: TRBJ2-3
clone size: once
D gene: TRBD2
V gene: TRBV30

CDR3 protein: CASSSVPEEGLYGYTF
CDR3 DNA: TGTGCCAGCAGCTCGGTCCCAGAGGAGGGGCTCTATGGCTACACCTTC
J gene: TRBJ1-2
clone size: NA
D gene: NA
V gene: TRBV5-6

CDR3 protein: CAVRARPETQYF
CDR3 DNA: TGCGCCGTCCGCGCTCGTCCTGAGACCCAGTACTTC
J gene: TRBJ2-5
clone size: NA
D gene: NA
V gene: TRBV10-1

CDR3 protein: CASSSRQGTEGYTF
CDR3 DNA: TGTGCCAGCAGCTCTCGTCAGGGAACGGAAGGCTACACCTTC
J gene: TRBJ1-2
clone size: NA
D gene: NA
V gene: TRBV7-9

CDR3 protein: CASSVGPNTEAFF
CDR3 DNA: TGTGCCAGCAGCGTAGGGCCGAACACTGAAGCTTTCTTT
J gene: TRBJ1-1
clone size: few
D gene: NA
V gene: TRBV9

CDR3 protein: CASARTGIQETQYF
CDR3 DNA: TGCGCCAGCGCCCGGACAGGGATACAGGAGACCCAGTACTTC
J gene: TRBJ2-5
clone size: NA
D gene: TRBD1
V gene: TRBV10-2

CDR3 protein: CASSGGTGGETQYF
CDR3 DNA: TGCGCCAGCAGCGGGGGGACAGGGGGCGAGACCCAGTACTTC
J gene: TRBJ2-5
clone size: NA
D gene: TRBD1
V gene: TRBV5-1

CDR3 protein: CAISENNYEQYF
CDR3 DNA: TGTGCCATCAGTGAGAATAACTACGAGCAGTACTTC
J gene: TRBJ2-7
clone size: NA
D gene: NA
V gene: TRBV10-3

CDR3 protein: CASSLYKGGKGNTGELFF
CDR3 DNA: TGTGCCAGCAGCCTCTACAAAGGGGGTAAGGGGAACACCGGGGAGCTGTTTTTT
J gene: TRBJ2-2
clone size: NA
D gene: NA
V gene: TRBV4-2

CDR3 protein: CASSFLAAEAFF
CDR3 DNA: TGTGCCAGCAGTTTTCTTGCAGCTGAAGCTTTCTTT
J gene: TRBJ1-1
clone size: NA
D gene: NA
V gene: TRBV28

CDR3 protein: CASSIQLTSGEQFF
CDR3 DNA: TGCGCCAGCAGCATCCAATTAACTAGCGGCGAGCAGTTCTTC
J gene: TRBJ2-1
clone size: NA
D gene: TRBD2
V gene: TRBV5-1

CDR3 protein: CASSSGLATDTQYF
CDR3 DNA: TGTGCCAGCAGCTCGGGACTAGCAACAGATACGCAGTATTTT
J gene: TRBJ2-3
clone size: NA
D gene: TRBD2
V gene: TRBV7-3

CDR3 protein: CASSSSGLAGQEETQYF
CDR3 DNA: TGTGCCAGCAGCTCCTCGGGACTAGCGGGGCAGGAAGAGACCCAGTACTTC
J gene: TRBJ2-5
clone size: NA
D gene: TRBD2
V gene: TRBV2

CDR3 protein: CASSRGHENTEAFF
CDR3 DNA: TGCGCCAGCAGCAGGGGACACGAGAACACTGAAGCTTTCTTT
J gene: TRBJ1-1
clone size: NA
D gene: NA
V gene: TRBV5-1

CDR3 protein: CASSRGPGEDTQYF
CDR3 DNA: TGCGCCAGCAGCCGCGGCCCCGGGGAAGATACGCAGTATTTT
J gene: TRBJ2-3
clone size: NA
D gene: NA
V gene: TRBV5-1

CDR3 protein: CASSTSTGNNEKLFF
CDR3 DNA: TGTGCCAGCAGCACCTCGACAGGGAATAATGAAAAACTGTTTTTT
J gene: TRBJ1-4
clone size: NA
D gene: TRBD1
V gene: TRBV9

CDR3 protein: CASSLMASNTEAFF
CDR3 DNA: TGTGCCAGCAGCTTAATGGCTAGTAACACTGAAGCTTTCTTT
J gene: TRBJ1-1
clone size: NA
D gene: NA
V gene: TRBV7-9

CDR3 protein: CASSQDRKNIQYF
CDR3 DNA: TGCGCCAGCAGCCAAGACCGTAAAAACATTCAGTACTTC
J gene: TRBJ2-4
clone size: NA
D gene: NA
V gene: TRBV4-1

CDR3 protein: CAGKQYHSTDTQYF
CDR3 DNA: TGTGCCGGAAAACAGTATCATAGCACAGATACGCAGTATTTT
J gene: TRBJ2-3
clone size: NA
D gene: NA
V gene: TRBV6-5